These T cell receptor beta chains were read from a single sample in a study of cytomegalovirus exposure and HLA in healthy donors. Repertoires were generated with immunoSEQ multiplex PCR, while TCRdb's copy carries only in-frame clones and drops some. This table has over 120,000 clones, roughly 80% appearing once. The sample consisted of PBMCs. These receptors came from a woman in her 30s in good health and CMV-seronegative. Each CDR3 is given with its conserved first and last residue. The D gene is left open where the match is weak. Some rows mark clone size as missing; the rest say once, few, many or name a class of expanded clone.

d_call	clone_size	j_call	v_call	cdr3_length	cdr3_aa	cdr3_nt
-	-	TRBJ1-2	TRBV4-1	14	CASSLTGDSYGYTF	TGCGCCAGCAGCCTTACGGGGGATTCTTATGGCTACACCTTC
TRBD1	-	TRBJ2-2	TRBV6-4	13	CASSGDSTGELFF	TGTGCCAGCAGTGGGGACAGCACCGGGGAGCTGTTTTTT
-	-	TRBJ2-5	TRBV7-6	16	CASSWGTSGGRETQYF	TGTGCCAGCAGCTGGGGGACTTCGGGGGGCAGGGAGACCCAGTACTTC
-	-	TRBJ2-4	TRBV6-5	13	CASSRTFQDIQYF	TGTGCCAGCAGCAGGACTTTCCAAGACATTCAGTACTTC
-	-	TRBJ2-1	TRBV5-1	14	CASSLAWEYNEQFF	TGCGCCAGCAGCCTCGCGTGGGAGTACAATGAGCAGTTCTTC
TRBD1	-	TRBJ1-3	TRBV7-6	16	CASSLMQGARGNTIYF	TGTGCCAGCAGCTTAATGCAGGGGGCGCGGGGAAACACCATATATTTT
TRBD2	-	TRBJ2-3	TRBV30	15	CAWSTVAGAVDTQYF	TGTGCCTGGAGTACGGTAGCGGGGGCCGTAGATACGCAGTATTTT
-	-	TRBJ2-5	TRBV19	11	CASSIEETQYF	TGTGCCAGTAGTATCGAGGAGACCCAGTACTTC
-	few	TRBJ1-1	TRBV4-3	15	CASSQVLGGHTEAFF	TGCGCCAGCAGCCAAGTCCTGGGGGGACACACTGAAGCTTTCTTT
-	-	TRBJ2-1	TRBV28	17	CASSLESPSSSYNEQFF	TGTGCCAGCAGTTTAGAGTCTCCCTCTAGCTCCTACAATGAGCAGTTCTTC
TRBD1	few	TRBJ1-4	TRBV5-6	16	CASSEGTGGEDEKLFF	TGTGCCAGCAGCGAAGGGACAGGGGGCGAGGATGAAAAACTGTTTTTT
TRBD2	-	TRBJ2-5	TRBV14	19	CASSQDRTSGSGFQETQYF	TGTGCCAGCAGCCAAGATAGGACTAGCGGGAGTGGGTTCCAAGAGACCCAGTACTTC
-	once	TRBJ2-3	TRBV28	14	CASSLGRSTDTQYF	TGTGCCAGCAGTTTAGGCAGGAGCACAGATACGCAGTATTTT
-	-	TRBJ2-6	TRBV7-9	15	CASSPAGTGANVLTF	TGTGCCAGCAGCCCGGCAGGGACTGGGGCCAACGTCCTGACTTTC
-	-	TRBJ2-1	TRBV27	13	CASSLGGEVWQFF	TGTGCCAGCAGTTTAGGAGGGGAAGTTTGGCAGTTCTTC
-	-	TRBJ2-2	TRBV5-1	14	CASSLASRAGELFF	TGCGCCAGCAGCTTGGCCTCGCGGGCCGGGGAGCTGTTTTTT
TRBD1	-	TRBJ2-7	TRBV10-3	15	CAISGQQGASDEQYF	TGTGCCATCAGTGGGCAACAGGGGGCGAGCGACGAGCAGTACTTC
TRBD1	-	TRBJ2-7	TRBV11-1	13	CASSPDRGHEQYF	TGTGCCAGCAGCCCAGACAGGGGGCACGAGCAGTACTTC
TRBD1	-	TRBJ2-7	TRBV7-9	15	CASSPRGQYSYEQYF	TGTGCCAGCAGCCCACGGGGACAGTACTCCTACGAGCAGTACTTC
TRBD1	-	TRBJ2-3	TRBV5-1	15	CASSLGTGHPDTQYF	TGCGCCAGCAGCTTGGGGACAGGGCATCCAGATACGCAGTATTTT
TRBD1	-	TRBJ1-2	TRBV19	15	CASSIETGEFDGYTF	TGTGCCAGTAGTATAGAAACAGGGGAATTCGATGGCTACACCTTC
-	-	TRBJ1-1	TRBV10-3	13	CAISEAGGTEAFF	TGTGCCATCAGTGAGGCAGGCGGGACTGAAGCTTTCTTT
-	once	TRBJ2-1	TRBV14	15	CASSHWGEAYNEQFF	TGTGCCAGCAGCCACTGGGGCGAGGCCTACAATGAGCAGTTCTTC
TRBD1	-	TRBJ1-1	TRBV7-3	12	CASWRQGAEAFF	TGTGCCAGCTGGAGACAGGGCGCTGAAGCTTTCTTT
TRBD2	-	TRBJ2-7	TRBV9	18	CASSVGTPTSGEGHEQYF	TGTGCCAGCAGCGTAGGGACCCCAACTAGCGGCGAGGGGCACGAGCAGTACTTC
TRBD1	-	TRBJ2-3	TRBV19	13	CASTGTVTDTQYF	TGTGCCAGTACAGGGACAGTCACAGATACGCAGTATTTT
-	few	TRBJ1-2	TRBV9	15	CASSVDALANYGYTF	TGTGCCAGCAGCGTAGATGCCTTGGCAAACTATGGCTACACCTTC
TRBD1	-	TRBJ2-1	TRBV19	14	CASSRGQSPNEQFF	TGTGCCAGTAGTCGGGGACAGTCCCCCAATGAGCAGTTCTTC
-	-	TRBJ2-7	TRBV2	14	CASSEVVNSYEQYF	TGTGCCAGCAGTGAAGTAGTCAACTCCTACGAGCAGTACTTC
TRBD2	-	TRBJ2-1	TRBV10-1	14	CASSEPGLSNEQFF	TGCGCCAGCAGTGAACCGGGACTATCGAATGAGCAGTTCTTC
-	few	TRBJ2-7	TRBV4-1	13	CASSRTLGEEQYF	TGCGCCAGCAGTCGCACCCTAGGGGAAGAGCAGTACTTC
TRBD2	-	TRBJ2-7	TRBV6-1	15	CASSVYGGALREQYF	TGTGCCAGCAGTGTTTACGGGGGGGCGCTTCGAGAGCAGTACTTC
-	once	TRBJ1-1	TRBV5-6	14	CASSSPASFAEAFF	TGTGCCAGCAGCTCACCCGCGAGTTTCGCTGAAGCTTTCTTT
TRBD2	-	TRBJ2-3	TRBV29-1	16	CSVEVGLAGGDDTQYF	TGCAGCGTTGAAGTCGGGCTAGCGGGGGGGGACGATACGCAGTATTTT
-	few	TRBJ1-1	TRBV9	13	CASSVQVNTEAFF	TGTGCCAGCAGCGTTCAGGTAAACACTGAAGCTTTCTTT
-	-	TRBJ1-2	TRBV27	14	CASSPLGGGYGYTF	TGTGCCAGCAGCCCCTTGGGGGGAGGCTATGGCTACACCTTC
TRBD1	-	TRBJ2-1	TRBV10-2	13	CASSGTGPGEQFF	TGCGCCAGTTCCGGGACAGGGCCCGGTGAGCAGTTCTTC
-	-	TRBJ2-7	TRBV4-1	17	CASSQEYFGVPSSEQYF	TGCGCCAGCAGCCAAGAGTATTTTGGGGTCCCTAGCTCCGAGCAGTACTTC
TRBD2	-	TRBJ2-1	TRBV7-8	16	CASSSRGGSGYNEQFF	TGTGCCAGCAGCTCCAGAGGCGGGAGTGGGTACAATGAGCAGTTCTTC
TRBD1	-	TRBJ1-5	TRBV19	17	CASSWTGGNRGNQPQHF	TGTGCCAGTAGTTGGACAGGGGGTAACCGTGGCAATCAGCCCCAGCATTTT
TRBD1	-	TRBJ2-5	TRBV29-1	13	CSVTKTGQETQYF	TGCAGCGTAACGAAGACAGGGCAAGAGACCCAGTACTTC
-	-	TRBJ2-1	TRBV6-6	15	CASSYGPVLYNEQFF	TGTGCCAGCAGTTACGGGCCAGTCCTATACAATGAGCAGTTCTTC
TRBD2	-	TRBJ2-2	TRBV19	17	CASSIEGTSGNTGELFF	TGTGCCAGTAGTATAGAAGGGACTAGCGGTAACACCGGGGAGCTGTTTTTT
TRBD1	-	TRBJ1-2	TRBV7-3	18	CASSLTGGQEESSYGYTF	TGTGCCAGCAGCTTAACAGGCGGACAGGAAGAGTCTTCTTATGGCTACACCTTC
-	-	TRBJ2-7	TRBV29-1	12	CSVDSPGNEQYF	TGCAGCGTTGATAGTCCAGGGAACGAGCAGTACTTC
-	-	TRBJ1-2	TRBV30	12	CACPLEVYGYTF	TGTGCCTGCCCATTAGAGGTTTATGGCTACACCTTC
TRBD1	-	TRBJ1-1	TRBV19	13	CATATGAGTEAFF	TGTGCCACCGCCACAGGGGCTGGTACTGAAGCTTTCTTT
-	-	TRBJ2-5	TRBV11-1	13	CASRQGLYETQYF	TGTGCCAGCAGGCAGGGATTATATGAGACCCAGTACTTC
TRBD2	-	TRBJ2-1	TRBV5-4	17	CASSSGLAPISYNEQFF	TGTGCCAGCAGCTCGGGACTAGCGCCAATATCTTACAATGAGCAGTTCTTC
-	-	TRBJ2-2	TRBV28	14	CASRGGGDTGELFF	TGTGCCAGCAGGGGAGGGGGGGACACCGGGGAGCTGTTTTTT
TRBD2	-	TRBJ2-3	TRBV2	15	CASSGERGGKDTQYF	TGTGCCAGCAGTGGGGAGCGGGGGGGCAAAGATACGCAGTATTTT
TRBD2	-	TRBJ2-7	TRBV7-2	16	CASSGREREKVYEQYF	TGTGCCAGCAGCGGGCGAGAGCGGGAAAAGGTTTACGAGCAGTACTTC
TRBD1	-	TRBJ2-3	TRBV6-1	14	CASSEQGDTDTQYF	TGTGCCAGCAGTGAACAGGGGGACACAGATACGCAGTATTTT